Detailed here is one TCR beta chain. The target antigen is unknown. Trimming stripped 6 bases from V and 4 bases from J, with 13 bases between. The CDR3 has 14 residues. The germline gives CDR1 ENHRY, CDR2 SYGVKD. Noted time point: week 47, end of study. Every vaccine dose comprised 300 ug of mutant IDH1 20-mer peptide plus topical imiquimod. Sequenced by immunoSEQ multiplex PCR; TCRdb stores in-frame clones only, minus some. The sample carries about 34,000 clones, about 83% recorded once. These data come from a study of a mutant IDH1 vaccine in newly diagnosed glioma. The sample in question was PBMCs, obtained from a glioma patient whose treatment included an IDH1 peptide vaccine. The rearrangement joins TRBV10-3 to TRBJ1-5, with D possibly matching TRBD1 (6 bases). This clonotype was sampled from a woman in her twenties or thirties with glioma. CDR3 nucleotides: TGTGCCATCAGCTGGACAGAAACGAATCAGCCCCAGCATTTT. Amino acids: CAISWTETNQPQHF.